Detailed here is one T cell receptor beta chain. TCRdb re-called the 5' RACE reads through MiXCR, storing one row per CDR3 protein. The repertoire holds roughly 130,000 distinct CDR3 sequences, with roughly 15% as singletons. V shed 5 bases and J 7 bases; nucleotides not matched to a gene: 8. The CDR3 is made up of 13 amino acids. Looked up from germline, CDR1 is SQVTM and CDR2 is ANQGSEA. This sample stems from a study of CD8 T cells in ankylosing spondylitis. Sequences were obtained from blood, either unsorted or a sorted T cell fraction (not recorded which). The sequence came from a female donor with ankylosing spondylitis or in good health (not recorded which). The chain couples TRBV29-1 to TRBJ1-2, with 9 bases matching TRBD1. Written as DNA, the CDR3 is TGCAGCGTTTCCGAGGGACAGGGTGCTGGCTACACCTTC. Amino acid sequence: CSVSEGQGAGYTF. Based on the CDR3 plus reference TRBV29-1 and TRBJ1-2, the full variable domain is SAVISQKPSRDICQRGTSLTIQCQVDSQVTMMFWYRQQPGQSLTLIATANQGSEATYESGFVIDKFPISRPNLTFSTLTVSNMSPEDSSIYLCSVSEGQGAGYTFGSGTRLTVV.